The 19 T cell receptor beta chains below were found in one sample sequenced in a study of CXCR3-negative and CXCR3-positive naive CD8 T cells. Findings of the study overall: Hydrophobicity of TRB CDR3s was greater in CXCR3-positive naive cells than in CXCR3-negative naive cells.

Through 5' RACE with UMI labels, the TRB cDNA libraries were prepared. TCRdb re-called the 5' RACE reads and gives one entry per CDR3 protein, without DNA. The sample shows about 150,000 distinct CDR3 sequences, and over 0.35% sits with its ten largest clones. What these receptors recognize is not known. Sequences were obtained from naive CXCR3+ CD8+ T cells from blood. Noted subset: CD45RO-CCR7+CD27+CD95- naive CD8+ T cells expressing CXCR3 (TNR3+). The receptors were sampled from a human donor in good health. Some clones in this sample may be carry-over from other donors' samples.

The V call is TRBV4-1, the J call TRBJ2-3; TCRdb's assignment of TRBD1 cannot be checked, as there is no DNA. The CDR3 contains 15 residues. Germline values: CDR1 MGHRA, CDR2 YSYEKL. This chain's CDR3 is CASRDAGQGTDTQYF.

The chain joins TRBV10-2 to TRBJ2-7. This CDR3 has 12 amino acids. The germline V gene has CDR1 WSHSY and CDR2 SAAADI. This CDR3 is CASSGGVYEQYF.

The gene calls are TRBV12-3 or TRBV12-4 and TRBJ2-7; TCRdb reports TRBD1, a call that lacks DNA to check it against. This CDR3 comprises 14 residues. The CDR3 reads CASSLQGQHYEQYF.

This chain links TRBV20-1 with TRBJ2-2; the TRBD1 assignment by TCRdb is unverifiable without DNA. Germline values: CDR1 DFQATT, CDR2 SNEGSKA (reference sequence). This CDR3 has 16 amino acids. The CDR3: CSAREWPKQGAGELFF.

This rearrangement joins TRBV19 to TRBJ2-5; the TRBD2 assignment by TCRdb is unverifiable without DNA. CDR3 length: 15 residues. The V gene's germline CDR1 is LNHDA and CDR2 SQIVND (reference sequence). CDR3: CASSLGGRIQETQYF.

J is TRBJ2-1 and V is TRBV28. Per germline, CDR1 MDHEN and CDR2 SYDVKM. The CDR3 has 16 residues. The CDR3 loop is CASSLSDRGSYNEQFF.

The CDR3 reads CSVAQGSGELFF. V and J are TRBV29-1 and TRBJ2-2; TCRdb's assignment of TRBD1 cannot be checked, as there is no DNA. This CDR3 contains 12 residues. Germline V gene lookup returns CDR1 SQVTM and CDR2 ANQGSEA.

CDR3 protein: CASGDTGELFF. J is TRBJ2-2 and V is TRBV12-3 or TRBV12-4. CDR3 size: 11 residues.

The chain links TRBV4-1 to TRBJ1-5; TCRdb's assignment of TRBD1 cannot be checked, as there is no DNA. Germline assignment: CDR1 MGHRA and CDR2 YSYEKL. The CDR3 is 15 residues long. The CDR3 region is CASSQVGGGDQPQHF.

The CDR3 loop reads CASSVGGTSNQPQHF. The chain carries TRBV9 and TRBJ1-5; TCRdb selects TRBD1, and the lack of DNA leaves this call unchecked. Germline lookup yields CDR1 SGDLS and CDR2 YYNGEE. This CDR3 contains 15 residues.

This CDR3 is CASSLGTEETQYF. The chain carries TRBV12-3 or TRBV12-4 and TRBJ2-5. CDR3 length equals 13 residues.

The genes are TRBV6-2 or TRBV6-3 and TRBJ2-7; TCRdb's D call of TRBD1 is untestable without DNA. The CDR3 has 11 amino acids. Germline assignment: CDR1 MNHEY and CDR2 SVGEGT. CDR3 protein: CASTGGYEQYF.

The chain is built from TRBV11-2 and TRBJ2-1; with no DNA, the TCRdb D assignment of TRBD2 cannot be verified. Germline V gives CDR1 SGHAT, CDR2 FQNNGV. The CDR3 spans 15 residues. The CDR3 reads CASSLLAGGDNEQFF.

Here the CDR3 reads CASSQIAADPYNEQFF. The chain carries TRBV7-9 and TRBJ2-1. The CDR3 has 16 residues. Germline V gene lookup returns CDR1 SEHNR and CDR2 FQNEAQ (reference sequence).

This chain links TRBV4-2 with TRBJ1-1. The CDR3 sequence is 13 residues long. Per germline, CDR1 LGHNA and CDR2 YNFKEQ. The CDR3: CASSQSPNTEAFF.

V is TRBV15 and J is TRBJ2-1; lacking DNA, the TRBD2 call made by TCRdb goes unchecked. CDR3 length: 18 amino acids. Per germline, CDR1 LNHNV and CDR2 YYDKDF (reference sequence). The CDR3 loop reads CATSRDPGLVLKLNEQFF.

The rearrangement uses TRBV20-1 and TRBJ1-5; the D call of TRBD1 rests on TCRdb alone, since no DNA is present to check it. This CDR3 has 15 amino acids. Germline assignment: CDR1 DFQATT and CDR2 SNEGSKA (reference sequence). This CDR3 reads CSAAPTDRSNQPQHF.

The chain recombines TRBV4-1 with TRBJ1-2. This CDR3 contains 12 residues. Germline lookup yields CDR1 MGHRA and CDR2 YSYEKL. The CDR3 protein is CASSQEGNGYTF.

The chain employs TRBV7-8 and TRBJ2-3; as DNA is missing, the TRBD1 call by TCRdb cannot be tested. The CDR3 is 16 residues long. Germline assignment: CDR1 SGHVS and CDR2 FQNEAQ. This CDR3 reads CASTLVGQGAGDTQYF. Using reference TRBV7-8 and TRBJ2-3 for the parts outside the CDR3, the full variable domain is GAGVSQSPRYKVAKRGQDVALRCDPISGHVSLFWYQQALGQGPEFLTYFQNEAQLDKSGLPSDRFFAERPEGSVSTLKIQRTQQEDSAVYLCASTLVGQGAGDTQYFGPGTRLTVL.